The TCR beta chain described here comes from a study of T-cell memory formation after mild COVID-19. Study details: TCR clusters were mostly donor specific. General study findings and limits: Second-wave clones reaching peak frequency on day 37 lacked confirmed SARS-CoV-2 specificity. The study found balanced CD4/CD8 in clones contracting day 15 to 85 and a CD4+ lean in later expanders. CD4+ contracting clones were mainly CM and EM; CD8+ ones, EMRA.

Each CDR3 protein is one row after TCRdb ran MiXCR on the 5' RACE reads. The profile shows 150,000 to 200,000 distinct CDR3 sequences, about 14% of them singletons. This clonotype was observed a handful of times. Its specificity is not known. Sample: PBMCs or a T cell subset sorted from them (not recorded which). This TCR was recovered from an adult woman who had mild COVID-19 (a few samples of this study predate the infection). Cell type and time point are not known.

Here the CDR3 DNA reads TGTGCCAGCAGTTACTCGACTAGCATGGATACGCAGTATTTT. Its translation is CASSYSTSMDTQYF. The J gene is TRBJ2-3, the V gene TRBV6-2 or TRBV6-3; 7 nucleotides align to TRBD2. This CDR3 spans 14 amino acids. CDR1 MNHEY and CDR2 SVGEGT come from the germline V gene. Trimming at V came to 0 bases and at J to 6 bases, leaving 3 bases not matched to a gene.